This T cell receptor (beta chain) is drawn from a study of immune evolution from preneoplasia to lung adenocarcinoma. Turning to the study itself: HLA loss of heterozygosity: over 5.5% AIS, approximately 15% MIA, approximately 35% ADC, none AAH. Study-level points and caveats: Normal lung had highest clonality; later lesions appeared denser, more diverse.

In regard to this clone: Its antigen is unknown.

V lost 6 bases and J 15 bases, leaving 15 bases between the germline ends. The CDR3 is 12 residues long. Germline CDR1 is KGHSH and CDR2 is LQKENI. Histologic diagnosis was independently verified by two lung pathologists. TCRdb's table, derived via immunoSEQ multiplex PCR, lists solely in-frame clones and lacks some. This table has 6,000 to 7,500 clones, around four fifths appearing once. The rearrangement uses TRBV18 and TRBJ1-6; TRBD1 is a possible D gene (5 bases). The TCR was taken from a person aged 50-70 years with lung adenocarcinoma. The sample was FFPE minimally invasive lung adenocarcinoma tissue. The CDR3 DNA reads TGTGCCAGCTCTCGGCCTCAGGGTCTCCTCCACTTT. Translated: CASSRPQGLLHF.